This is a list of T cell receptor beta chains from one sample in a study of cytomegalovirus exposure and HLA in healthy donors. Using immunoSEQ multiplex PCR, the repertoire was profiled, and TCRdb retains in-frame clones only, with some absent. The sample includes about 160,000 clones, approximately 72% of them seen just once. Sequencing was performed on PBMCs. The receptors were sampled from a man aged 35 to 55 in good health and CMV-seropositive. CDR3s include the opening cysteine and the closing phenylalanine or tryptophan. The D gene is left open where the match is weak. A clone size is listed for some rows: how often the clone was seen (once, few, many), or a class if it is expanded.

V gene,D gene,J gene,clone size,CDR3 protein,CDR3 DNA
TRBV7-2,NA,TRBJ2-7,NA,CASSLTGPEQYF,TGTGCCAGCAGCTTAACAGGGCCCGAGCAGTACTTC
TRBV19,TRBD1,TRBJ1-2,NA,CASSIHSGTANYGYTF,TGTGCCAGTAGTATTCATTCCGGGACAGCAAACTATGGCTACACCTTC
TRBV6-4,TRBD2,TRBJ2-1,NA,CASSVAGGANEQFF,TGTGCCAGCAGTGTGGCCGGGGGGGCCAATGAGCAGTTCTTC
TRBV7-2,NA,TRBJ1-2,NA,CASSLDSGDGCTF,TGTGCCAGCAGCTTGGATTCAGGGGATGGCTGCACCTTC
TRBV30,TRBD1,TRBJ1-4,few,CAWSSGTGPFGKLFF,TGTGCCTGGAGTTCCGGGACAGGGCCCTTTGGAAAACTGTTTTTT
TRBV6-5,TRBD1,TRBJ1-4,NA,CASSVGQGREKLFF,TGTGCCAGCAGTGTCGGACAGGGTCGGGAAAAACTGTTTTTT
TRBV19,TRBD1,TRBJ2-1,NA,CASRRRQGGNEQFF,TGTGCCAGTAGGCGGAGACAGGGTGGCAATGAGCAGTTCTTC
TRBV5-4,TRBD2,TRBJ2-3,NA,CAGREAQDLSDTQYF,TGTGCCGGGAGGGAGGCGCAAGATTTGTCAGATACGCAGTATTTT
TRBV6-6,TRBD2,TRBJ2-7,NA,CASGEGSYEQYF,TGTGCCAGCGGGGAGGGTTCCTACGAGCAGTACTTC
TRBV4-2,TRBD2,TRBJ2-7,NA,CASSPIGGGLYEQYF,TGTGCCAGCAGCCCCATTGGGGGGGGACTTTACGAGCAGTACTTC
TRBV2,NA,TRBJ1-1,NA,CASRSRTAPDTEAFF,TGTGCCAGCAGGTCGAGGACTGCTCCGGACACTGAAGCTTTCTTT
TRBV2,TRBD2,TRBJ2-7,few,CASSESSGGVLSYEQYF,TGTGCCAGCAGTGAATCTAGCGGGGGCGTTCTTTCCTACGAGCAGTACTTC
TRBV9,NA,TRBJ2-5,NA,CASSVGSTQETQYF,TGTGCCAGCAGCGTAGGAAGCACCCAAGAGACCCAGTACTTC
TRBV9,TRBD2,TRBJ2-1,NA,CASSELAAPYNEQFF,TGTGCCAGCAGCGAACTAGCGGCCCCATACAATGAGCAGTTCTTC
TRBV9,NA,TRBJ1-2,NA,CASSVGPGPINYGYTF,TGTGCCAGCAGCGTGGGGCCGGGCCCGATTAACTATGGCTACACCTTC
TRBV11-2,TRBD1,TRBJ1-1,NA,CASSSRQGYLTAFF,TGTGCCAGCAGCTCCCGACAGGGTTACCTCACAGCTTTCTTT
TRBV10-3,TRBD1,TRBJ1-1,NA,CAISLQGAPGTEAFF,TGTGCCATCAGCTTACAGGGGGCGCCAGGCACTGAAGCTTTCTTT
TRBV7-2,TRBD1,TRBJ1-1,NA,CASSSDGTGITEAFF,TGTGCCAGCAGCTCAGATGGGACAGGGATCACTGAAGCTTTCTTT
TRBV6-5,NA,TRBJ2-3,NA,CASRLGRDTQYF,TGTGCCAGCAGACTAGGGAGGGATACGCAGTATTTT
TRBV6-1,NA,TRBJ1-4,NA,CASSEYAGLQEKLFF,TGTGCCAGCAGTGAATACGCGGGGTTACAGGAAAAACTGTTTTTT
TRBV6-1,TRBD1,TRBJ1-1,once,CASRGTGENTEAFF,TGTGCCAGCAGGGGGACAGGGGAGAACACTGAAGCTTTCTTT
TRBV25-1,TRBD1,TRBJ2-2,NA,CASSERQGDGELFF,TGTGCCAGCAGTGAAAGACAGGGTGACGGGGAGCTGTTTTTT